This T cell receptor (beta chain) was captured in a study of T cell clonotyping in hematopoietic cell transplantation. Remarks on this clone: The antigen remains unidentified.

Measured with immunoSEQ multiplex PCR; TCRdb has only the in-frame clones, and not every one. The sample comprises 10,000 to 15,000 clones, about nine tenths of which are singletons, and around 7.6% rests with the top ten. Per germline, CDR1 SNHLY and CDR2 FYNNEI. Losses at the gene ends were 5 bases for V and 4 bases for J; bases not matched to a gene: 3. The CDR3 runs to 14 residues. Study results and limitations: Cells were unsorted, so CD4 and CD8 contributions were not separated. At the given depth, recipient repertoires were over 97% de novo clonotypes.

V and J are TRBV2 and TRBJ1-4; 8 bases line up with TRBD1. The material was PBMCs, obtained 100 days after allogeneic stem cell transplant. This receptor was taken from a female patient in her fifties who had an allogeneic stem cell transplant from an unrelated donor, so the T cells may come from the graft donor. Some clones in this sample may be carry-over from other donors' samples. The CDR3 nucleotides read TGTGCCAGCAGTTTTGGACAGGGTAATGAAAAACTGTTTTTT. This codes for CASSFGQGNEKLFF.